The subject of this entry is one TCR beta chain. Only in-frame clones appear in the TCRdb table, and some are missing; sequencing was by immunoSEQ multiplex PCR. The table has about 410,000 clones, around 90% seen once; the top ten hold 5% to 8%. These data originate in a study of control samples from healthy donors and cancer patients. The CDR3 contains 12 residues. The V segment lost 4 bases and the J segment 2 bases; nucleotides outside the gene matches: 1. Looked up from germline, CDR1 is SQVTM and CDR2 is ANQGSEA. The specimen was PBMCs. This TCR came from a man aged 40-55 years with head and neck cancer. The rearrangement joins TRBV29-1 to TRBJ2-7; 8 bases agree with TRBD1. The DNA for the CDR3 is TGCAGCGTTGTGACAGGGGCCTACGAGCAGTACTTC. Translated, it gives CSVVTGAYEQYF.